What follows are 17 T cell receptor beta chains derived from one specimen sequenced in a study of T cell responses to AZD1222 COVID-19 vaccine. Some clones are missing from TCRdb's copy, which holds only in-frame ones; the method was immunoSEQ multiplex PCR. This repertoire shows around 270,000 clones, almost 95% found once; its top ten account for approximately 0.52%. Sequencing was performed on peripheral blood, taken 28 days after the second AZD1222 dose. The receptor set was obtained from an adult who received the AZD1222 COVID-19 vaccine.

The rearrangement joins TRBV5-1 to TRBJ2-1; 7 bases match TRBD2. This CDR3 spans 15 amino acids. Unmatched junction bases numbered 5, after V lost 4 bases and J lost 1 base. Germline lookup yields CDR1 SGHRS and CDR2 YFSETQ. CDR3 region: CASSLLGGSYNEQFF. The CDR3 DNA reads as TGCGCCAGCAGCCTCCTCGGGGGGTCCTACAATGAGCAGTTCTTC.

The rearrangement joins TRBV11-2 to TRBJ1-4; no clear D gene. V shed 0 bases and J shed 8 bases, with 16 bases lying between them. There are 16 residues in the CDR3. The germline V gene has CDR1 SGHAT and CDR2 FQNNGV. The CDR3 spells CASSLDPWGVGEKLFF. CDR3 DNA: TGTGCCAGCAGCTTAGATCCTTGGGGAGTAGGCGAAAAACTGTTTTTT.

This chain links TRBV27 with TRBJ2-2, with TRBD2 matching 9 bases. J gave up 1 base and V 5 bases, and 8 bases lay outside the gene matches. The CDR3 totals 17 residues. The germline V gene has CDR1 MNHEY and CDR2 SMNVEV (reference sequence). The CDR3 coding sequence is TGTGCCAGCAGTGGGACTAGCTCTACCAGGAACACCGGGGAGCTGTTTTTT. Amino acid sequence: CASSGTSSTRNTGELFF.

The rearrangement links TRBV19 to TRBJ1-3, with D uncertain. Trimming removed 4 bases from V and 0 bases from J, with 10 bases in between. The CDR3 runs to 15 residues. Germline V CDR1 and CDR2: LNHDA, SQIVND (reference sequence). The CDR3 region is CASSTTAFSGNTIYF. CDR3 sequence (DNA): TGTGCCAGTAGTACTACTGCTTTCTCTGGAAACACCATATATTTT.

The CDR3 loop reads CASSFLDGQKYF. The CDR3 DNA follows: TGTGCCAGCAGTTTCCTTGACGGACAGAAGTACTTC. The chain employs TRBV28 and TRBJ2-7, with D maybe TRBD1 (6 bases). V lost 3 bases to trimming and J lost 11 bases, with 14 bases between them. This CDR3 region has 12 residues. Germline CDR1 and CDR2: MDHEN and SYDVKM.

This rearrangement joins TRBV19 to TRBJ2-1, with D perhaps matching TRBD2 (6 bases). The V end lost 6 bases, the J end lost 6 bases, and 18 bases lay between the germline ends. CDR1 LNHDA and CDR2 SQIVND come from the germline V gene (reference sequence). The CDR3 runs 15 residues. In DNA form, the CDR3 reads TGTGCCAGTAGCCGCTGGGGAGGACGAAGCAATGAGCAGTTCTTC. This translates into CASSRWGGRSNEQFF.

The chain links TRBV29-1 to TRBJ1-2, with a possible D match to TRBD1 (5 bases). The CDR3 extends over 12 amino acids. V was cut by 0 bases and J by 7 bases, with 9 bases left in between. Germline CDR1 reads SQVTM; CDR2 reads ANQGSEA. CDR3: CSVEDRGAGYTF. The CDR3 DNA follows: TGCAGCGTTGAAGATAGGGGCGCTGGCTACACCTTC.

The chain carries TRBV5-1 and TRBJ1-1; no firm D call. The CDR3 consists of 14 residues. CDR1 and CDR2 (germline): SGHRS, YFSETQ. V was trimmed by 6 bases and J by 2 bases, leaving 14 bases between them. CDR3 in amino acids: CASTALDDNTEAFF. CDR3 sequence (DNA): TGCGCCAGCACCGCCCTGGACGACAACACTGAAGCTTTCTTT.

V usage is TRBV7-2 and J usage is TRBJ1-1; possibly TRBD1 for D (6 bases). Germline V gene sequence: CDR1 SGHTA, CDR2 FQGNSA. There are 16 residues in the CDR3. Between the trimmed V and J ends, which lost 5 bases and 0 bases, there was a span of 16 bases. The DNA for the CDR3 is TGTGCCAGCAGCACCAGACAGGCGATACTGAACACTGAAGCTTTCTTT. Residues: CASSTRQAILNTEAFF. Complete variable domain (other parts from reference TRBV7-2 and TRBJ1-1): GAGVSQSPSNKVTEKGKDVELRCDPISGHTALYWYRQSLGQGLEFLIYFQGNSAPDKSGLPSDRFSAERTGGSVSTLTIQRTQQEDSAVYLCASSTRQAILNTEAFFGQGTRLTVV.

The V call is TRBV5-4, the J call TRBJ1-4, with D uncertain. This CDR3 has 12 amino acids. Germline values: CDR1 SGHNT, CDR2 YYREEE (reference sequence). The V end lost 4 bases, the J end lost 7 bases, and 8 bases lay between the germline ends. The CDR3 DNA is TGTGCCAGCAGCCGAGGCGGTGAAAAACTGTTTTTT. This codes for CASSRGGEKLFF. The full variable domain, its missing parts supplied by reference TRBV5-4 and TRBJ1-4, is ETGVTQSPTHLIKTRGQQVTLRCSSQSGHNTVSWYQQALGQGPQFIFQYYREEENGRGNFPPRFSGLQFPNYSSELNVNALELDDSALYLCASSRGGEKLFFGSGTQLSVL.

This chain joins TRBV7-9 and TRBJ1-2; D gene ambiguous. The V and J ends lost 5 bases and 6 bases respectively, with 10 bases between them. The germline CDR1 and CDR2 sequences are SEHNR and FQNEAQ (reference sequence). This CDR3 contains 12 residues. This CDR3 reads CASSRLEHGYTF. Written as DNA, the CDR3 is TGTGCCAGCAGCCGTCTCGAGCATGGCTACACCTTC. The variable domain in full, with the rest retrieved from reference TRBV7-9 and TRBJ1-2, is DTGVSQNPRHKITKRGQNVTFRCDPISEHNRLYWYRQTLGQGPEFLTYFQNEAQLEKSRLLSDRFSAERPKGSFSTLEIQRTEQGDSAMYLCASSRLEHGYTFGSGTRLTVV.

The chain is built from TRBV2 and TRBJ2-6; D tentatively fits TRBD1 or TRBD2 (5 bases each). There are 15 residues in the CDR3. The germline gives CDR1 SNHLY, CDR2 FYNNEI. Trimming removed 4 bases at V and 1 base at J, with 8 bases between. CDR3 region: CASSGGISGANVLTF. CDR3 nucleotides: TGTGCCAGCAGTGGGGGGATATCTGGGGCCAACGTCCTGACTTTC.

This chain connects TRBV28 to TRBJ2-1; 7 bases are shared with TRBD1. The CDR3 covers 16 residues. Unmatched junction bases numbered 7, after V lost 2 bases and J lost 3 bases. Germline V gives CDR1 MDHEN, CDR2 SYDVKM. The CDR3 DNA reads as TGTGCCAGCAGTTTAACGTGGACAGGTAACTACAATGAGCAGTTCTTC. It yields the protein CASSLTWTGNYNEQFF.

CDR3 amino acids: CASSLAQTSSVEQYF. The CDR3 DNA reads as TGCGCCAGCAGCTTGGCCCAGACTAGCTCGGTCGAGCAGTACTTC. V is TRBV5-1 and J is TRBJ2-7; TRBD2 matches 7 bases. CDR1 and CDR2 from the germline V gene are SGHRS and YFSETQ. This CDR3 has 15 residues. J lost 6 bases, V lost 0 bases, and 9 bases had no gene match.

The genes are TRBV6-5 and TRBJ2-7, with D unresolved. V lost 7 bases and J 2 bases, leaving 15 bases between the germline ends. In germline, CDR1 is MNHEY, CDR2 SVGAGI. The CDR3 covers 14 residues. Here the CDR3 DNA reads TGTGCCAGCACCCCAAGACTCACTACCTACGAGCAGTACTTC. This gives the protein CASTPRLTTYEQYF.

This clone has more than one count but fewer than ten. J is TRBJ2-7 and V is TRBV14; the match to TRBD1 covers 8 bases. Germline V lookup: CDR1 SGHDN, CDR2 FVKESK. V lost 1 base, J lost 2 bases, and 4 bases stayed unmatched. The CDR3 has 15 residues. CDR3 sequence: CASSQASTGAYEQYF. CDR3 DNA sequence: TGTGCCAGCAGCCAAGCTTCGACAGGGGCCTACGAGCAGTACTTC.

This sequence joins TRBV4-3 and TRBJ1-2; no clear D gene. V was clipped by 0 bases and J by 7 bases, with 12 bases between them. Germline-derived CDR1 and CDR2 are LGHNA and YSLEER. The length of the CDR3 is 14 residues. The CDR3 DNA sequence: TGCGCCAGCAGCCAAGATGGCCGTCCTGTTGGCTACACCTTC. Translation: CASSQDGRPVGYTF.